The rows below give T cell receptor beta chains drawn from one sample of a study of blood T cells in healthy people across ages. TCRdb re-derived calls from the 5' RACE reads in MiXCR, one entry per CDR3 protein. The repertoire holds about 670,000 distinct CDR3 sequences, with roughly two fifths as singletons. Sequencing was carried out using blood. The receptors come from a man at least 80 years old in good health. Both conserved end residues are part of each CDR3. Each record gives: CDR3 length, J gene, D gene, clone size, V gene, CDR3 DNA, CDR3 protein. D genes are given only for firm matches. Size is omitted from some rows. Given values are once, few, many or a class for expanded clones.

>18|TRBJ2-5|TRBD1|few|TRBV5-1
TGCGCCAGCAGCAGATACGAAGGGGGACAGGGGGAGTCGGGGGAGCAGTACTTC
CASSRYEGGQGESGEQYF
>14|TRBJ1-1|-|-|TRBV29-1
TGCAGCGTAGGGACGTCGGGTCTGAACACTGAAGCTTTCTTT
CSVGTSGLNTEAFF
>13|TRBJ1-6|TRBD1|-|TRBV20-1
TGCAGTGCTAGTGAAGGGGGCGACTCACCCCTCCACTTT
CSASEGGDSPLHF
>11|TRBJ2-4|-|-|TRBV6-2/TRBV6-3
TGTGCCAGCACCCACTTAAACATTCAGTACTTC
CASTHLNIQYF
>14|TRBJ2-3|-|few|TRBV4-1
TGCGCCAGCAGCCAAGTATCAGGCACAGATACGCAGTATTTT
CASSQVSGTDTQYF
>15|TRBJ2-3|-|-|TRBV4-3
TGCGCCAGCAGCGTAACAGCGCACTACACAGATACGCAGTATTTT
CASSVTAHYTDTQYF
>16|TRBJ2-5|TRBD1|few|TRBV14
TGTGCCAGCAGCCAAGGGACAGGGGTTTTCTTAGAGACCCAGTACTTC
CASSQGTGVFLETQYF
>14|TRBJ2-7|-|once|TRBV6-5
TGTGCCAGCAGTTACGCCCAGAGCTCCTACGAGCAGTACTTC
CASSYAQSSYEQYF
>14|TRBJ2-5|-|-|TRBV7-3
TGTGCCAGCAGCTTAACCCCCGTCGGAGAGACCCAGTACTTC
CASSLTPVGETQYF
>15|TRBJ2-5|-|many|TRBV29-1
TGCAGCGTTGTTTGGCCTCAAAGGGGCCAAGAGACCCAGTACTTC
CSVVWPQRGQETQYF
>15|TRBJ2-3|-|many|TRBV20-1
TGCAGTGCTAGCCCGACAGAGACTAGCACAGATACGCAGTATTTT
CSASPTETSTDTQYF
>14|TRBJ2-7|TRBD1|-|TRBV27
TGTGCCAGCAGGCTCACAGGGGGCTCCTACGAGCAGTACTTC
CASRLTGGSYEQYF
>15|TRBJ2-4|TRBD1|-|TRBV5-1
TGCGCCAGCAGCTTGCCCGGACAGGGTATGAACATTCAGTACTTC
CASSLPGQGMNIQYF
>13|TRBJ2-5|-|-|TRBV5-6
TGTGCCAGCAGCCGGTCCCAGCAAGAGACCCAGTACTTC
CASSRSQQETQYF
>14|TRBJ1-2|-|many|TRBV15
TGTGCCACCAGCAGAGATGAAGGGGCGAAGGTCTACACCTTC
CATSRDEGAKVYTF
>16|TRBJ2-3|TRBD2|few|TRBV27
TGTGCCAGCAGTCTTCTAGCGGAGGGTGGGAGAGGTACGCAGTATTTT
CASSLLAEGGRGTQYF
>15|TRBJ2-4|-|many|TRBV28
TGTGCCAGCAGCCGCGACTCCGCCAGCAAAAACATTCAGTACTTC
CASSRDSASKNIQYF
>18|TRBJ2-1|TRBD1|few|TRBV12-3/TRBV12-4
TGTGCCAGCAGCTCCAGGACAGGGGGCTTTGTCTTATACAATGAGCAGTTCTTC
CASSSRTGGFVLYNEQFF
>13|TRBJ1-2|TRBD1|-|TRBV20-1
TGCAGTGCTAGGACGGGACAGGACTATGGCTACACCTTC
CSARTGQDYGYTF
>14|TRBJ2-3|TRBD1|few|TRBV3-1
TGTGCCAGCAGCCAAGCCAGGGGGCGCGATACGCAGTATTTT
CASSQARGRDTQYF
>15|TRBJ2-1|-|-|TRBV7-9
TGTGCCAGCAGCTCGTCAGGGAGAAGAGGAAATGAGCAGTTCTTC
CASSSSGRRGNEQFF
>15|TRBJ2-5|TRBD2|-|TRBV7-2
TGTGCCAGCAGCATTCGGGACTATGTCAGGGAGGCCCAGTACTTC
CASSIRDYVREAQYF
>14|TRBJ2-1|-|-|TRBV2
TGTGCCAGCAGTGAAAATAAGCCTCCGAATGAGCAGTTCTTC
CASSENKPPNEQFF
>16|TRBJ2-5|-|-|TRBV24-1
TGTGCCACCAGTATTTCGGTCGGTCCCGGGTCCAATGAGCAGTACTTC
CATSISVGPGSNEQYF
>17|TRBJ2-5|TRBD2|many|TRBV28
TGTGCCAGCAGTAAATACACCGGGACTAGCGGGAAAGAGACCCAGTACTTC
CASSKYTGTSGKETQYF
>14|TRBJ2-5|TRBD2|-|TRBV6-5
TGTGCCAGCCGCGGAGCGGGGGGGCCAGAGACCCAGTACTTC
CASRGAGGPETQYF
>16|TRBJ2-1|TRBD2|-|TRBV24-1
TGTGCCACCAGTGATTTAGACGAGCGGGAAGACAATGAGCAGTTCTTC
CATSDLDEREDNEQFF
>11|TRBJ2-5|-|-|TRBV29-1
TGCAGCTTTTTGGAGGGGGAGACCCAGTACTTC
CSFLEGETQYF
>16|TRBJ1-5|-|-|TRBV20-1
TGCAGTGCTAGAGATGAGGGGGGCGAGAGCAATCAGCCCCAGCATTTT
CSARDEGGESNQPQHF
>14|TRBJ2-1|-|-|TRBV15
TGTGCCACCAGCCGAGTAGACCCTTACAATGAGCAGTTCTTC
CATSRVDPYNEQFF
>14|TRBJ2-1|TRBD2|once|TRBV6-1
TGTGCCAGCCGACTAGCGGGAGGCGACAGTGAGCAGTTCTTC
CASRLAGGDSEQFF
>16|TRBJ2-4|-|-|TRBV27
TGTGCCAGCTCCTTATGGGGGGTGGAGGCCAAAAACATTCAGTACTTC
CASSLWGVEAKNIQYF
>18|TRBJ2-3|TRBD2|-|TRBV7-3
TGTGCCAGCAGCCCCTGGGCGACTAGCGGGTGGGACACAGATACGCAGTATTTT
CASSPWATSGWDTDTQYF
>14|TRBJ2-3|TRBD2|-|TRBV29-1
TGCAGCTCTATAGCGGGAGCTGGGGCAGATACGCAGTATTTT
CSSIAGAGADTQYF
>15|TRBJ2-5|TRBD2|-|TRBV10-3
TGTGCCATCACCCAACTAGCGGGGCAGTCCAATGAGCAGTACTTC
CAITQLAGQSNEQYF
>17|TRBJ2-7|TRBD2|-|TRBV27
TGTGCCAGCAGTCCCCGGACTAGCGGGAGGCCTAGTGGTGAGCAGTACTTC
CASSPRTSGRPSGEQYF
>15|TRBJ2-4|TRBD2|-|TRBV20-1
TGCAGTGCTAGGACGGCGGGAGGCGCCAAAAACATTCAGTACTTC
CSARTAGGAKNIQYF
>14|TRBJ2-2|-|once|TRBV10-3
TGTGCCATCACTAATAGCGGGAACACCGGGGAGCTGTTTTTT
CAITNSGNTGELFF
>15|TRBJ1-4|-|many|TRBV5-1
TGCGCCAGCAGCAGTGACGGTGCAACTAATGAAAAACTGTTTTTT
CASSSDGATNEKLFF
>15|TRBJ1-2|-|many|TRBV6-6
TGTGCCAGCAGCTACGCCTTAGGGGAGTCCTATGGCTACACCTTC
CASSYALGESYGYTF
>15|TRBJ2-4|-|-|TRBV15
TGTGCCACCAGCAGAGATGAGCTAAGGGAAAACATTCAGTACTTC
CATSRDELRENIQYF
>17|TRBJ2-7|-|-|TRBV7-2
TGTGCCAGCAGCCCGACTCCGGCTAGCGACTCCTACAATGAGCAGTACTTC
CASSPTPASDSYNEQYF
>15|TRBJ1-2|-|-|TRBV3-1
TGTGCCAGCAGCCGACGCGGGGCAGTAGAGGATGGCTACACCTTC
CASSRRGAVEDGYTF
>14|TRBJ1-1|-|-|TRBV7-9
TGTGCCAGCAGCCGTTGGGGAACGGACACTGAAGCTTTCTTT
CASSRWGTDTEAFF
>11|TRBJ2-7|-|many|TRBV6-5
TGTGCCAGCAGTGGACCCTACGAGCAGTACTTC
CASSGPYEQYF
>14|TRBJ2-5|-|-|TRBV3-1
TGTGCCAGCAGCCAAGTTCCCAATAAAGGGACCCAGTACTTC
CASSQVPNKGTQYF
>15|TRBJ1-2|TRBD1|-|TRBV25-1
TGTGCCAGCAGTGAGCAGACAGGGGTGGTAAATGGCTACACCTTC
CASSEQTGVVNGYTF
>17|TRBJ2-1|TRBD2|few|TRBV28
TGTGCCAGCAGTGACTACCCAGCGGGAGCATCCTACAATGAGCAGTTCTTC
CASSDYPAGASYNEQFF
>15|TRBJ2-1|TRBD2|-|TRBV29-1
TGCAGCGTGGGAACTAGCGGGGGGGCTTTGGGTGAGCAGTTCTTC
CSVGTSGGALGEQFF
>14|TRBJ1-5|TRBD1|once|TRBV9
TGTGCCAGCAGCGTGGGACAGGGGGTCCAGCCCCAGCATTTT
CASSVGQGVQPQHF
>13|TRBJ2-7|-|few|TRBV12-5
TGTGCTAGTGGTTTGGGGGACCGCGGCGAGCAGTACTTC
CASGLGDRGEQYF
>14|TRBJ2-3|TRBD2|once|TRBV6-1
TGTGCCAGCAGGGGGCTAGCGGACACAGATACGCAGTATTTT
CASRGLADTDTQYF
>15|TRBJ2-7|-|-|TRBV5-1
TGCGCCAGCAGCTTGTCCAGGGGAATCGTCTACGAGCAGTACTTC
CASSLSRGIVYEQYF